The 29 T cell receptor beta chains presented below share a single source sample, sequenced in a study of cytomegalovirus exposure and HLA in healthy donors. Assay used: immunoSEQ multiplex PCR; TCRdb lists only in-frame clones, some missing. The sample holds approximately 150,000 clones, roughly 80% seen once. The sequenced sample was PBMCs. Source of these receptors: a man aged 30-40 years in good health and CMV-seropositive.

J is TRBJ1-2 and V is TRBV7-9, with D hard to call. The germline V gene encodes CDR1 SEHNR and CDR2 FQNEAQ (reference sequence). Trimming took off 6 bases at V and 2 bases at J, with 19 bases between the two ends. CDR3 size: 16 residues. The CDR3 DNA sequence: TGTGCCAGCAGTTCTCGAGTTCATGGTCCCAACTATGGCTACACCTTC. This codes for CASSSRVHGPNYGYTF. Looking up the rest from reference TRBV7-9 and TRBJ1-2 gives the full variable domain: DTGVSQNPRHKITKRGQNVTFRCDPISEHNRLYWYRQTLGQGPEFLTYFQNEAQLEKSRLLSDRFSAERPKGSFSTLEIQRTEQGDSAMYLCASSSRVHGPNYGYTFGSGTRLTVV.

CDR3 nucleotide sequence: TGCGCCAGCACGTACATCGCCCGGGACAGGGGGAACACTGAAGCTTTCTTT. Amino acids: CASTYIARDRGNTEAFF. J is TRBJ1-1 and V is TRBV4-3; TRBD1 aligns across 10 bases. V gave up 7 bases and J gave up 1 base; unmatched junction bases: 12. The CDR3 has 17 residues. Germline values: CDR1 LGHNA, CDR2 YSLEER.

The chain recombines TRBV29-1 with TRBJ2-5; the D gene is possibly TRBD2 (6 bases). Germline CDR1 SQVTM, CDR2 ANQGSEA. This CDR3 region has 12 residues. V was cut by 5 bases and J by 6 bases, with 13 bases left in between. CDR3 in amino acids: CSVLGRWQTQYF. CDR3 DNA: TGCAGCGTTTTAGGGAGGTGGCAGACCCAGTACTTC.

CDR3 amino acids: CASSLGGLNQETQYF. CDR3 sequence (DNA): TGTGCCAGCAGCTTGGGGGGACTTAACCAAGAGACCCAGTACTTC. This chain uses TRBV5-6 with TRBJ2-5; D is perhaps TRBD2 (6 bases). Germline V lookup: CDR1 SGHDT, CDR2 YYEEEE. The CDR3 is 15 amino acids. The V and J ends lost 0 bases and 0 bases respectively, with 9 bases between them. The entire variable domain, with the rest obtained from reference TRBV5-6 and TRBJ2-5, is as follows: DAGVTQSPTHLIKTRGQQVTLRCSPKSGHDTVSWYQQALGQGPQFIFQYYEEEERQRGNFPDRFSGHQFPNYSSELNVNALLLGDSALYLCASSLGGLNQETQYFGPGTRLLVL.

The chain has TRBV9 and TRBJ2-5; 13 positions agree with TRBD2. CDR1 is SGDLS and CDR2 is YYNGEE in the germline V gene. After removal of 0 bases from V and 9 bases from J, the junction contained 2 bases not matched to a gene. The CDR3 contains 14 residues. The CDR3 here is CASSVGLAGGPQYF. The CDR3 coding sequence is TGTGCCAGCAGCGTAGGACTAGCGGGGGGTCCCCAGTACTTC.

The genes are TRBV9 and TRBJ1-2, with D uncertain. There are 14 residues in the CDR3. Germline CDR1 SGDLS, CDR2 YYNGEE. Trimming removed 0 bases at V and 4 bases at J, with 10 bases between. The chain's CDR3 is CASSVDPEGYGYTF. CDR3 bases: TGTGCCAGCAGCGTAGACCCTGAGGGCTATGGCTACACCTTC.

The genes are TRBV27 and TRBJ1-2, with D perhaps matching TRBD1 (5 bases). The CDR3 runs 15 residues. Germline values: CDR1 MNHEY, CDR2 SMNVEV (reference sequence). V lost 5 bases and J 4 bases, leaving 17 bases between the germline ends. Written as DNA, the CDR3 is TGTGCCAGCAGTGAAATGGGGGGGTTCCCCTATGGCTACACCTTC. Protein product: CASSEMGGFPYGYTF.

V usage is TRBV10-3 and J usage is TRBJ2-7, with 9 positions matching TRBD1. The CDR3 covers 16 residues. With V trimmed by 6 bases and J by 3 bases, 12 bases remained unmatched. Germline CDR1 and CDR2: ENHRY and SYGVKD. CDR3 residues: CAISGGGRDRVYEQYF. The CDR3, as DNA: TGTGCCATCAGCGGAGGGGGGAGGGACAGGGTCTACGAGCAGTACTTC.

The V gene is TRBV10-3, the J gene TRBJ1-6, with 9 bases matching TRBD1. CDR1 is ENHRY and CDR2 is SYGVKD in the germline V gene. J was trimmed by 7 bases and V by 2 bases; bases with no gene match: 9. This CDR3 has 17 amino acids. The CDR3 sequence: CAISEPPLGTGNSPLHF. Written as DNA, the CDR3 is TGTGCCATCAGTGAGCCCCCCCTAGGGACAGGGAATTCACCCCTCCACTTT.

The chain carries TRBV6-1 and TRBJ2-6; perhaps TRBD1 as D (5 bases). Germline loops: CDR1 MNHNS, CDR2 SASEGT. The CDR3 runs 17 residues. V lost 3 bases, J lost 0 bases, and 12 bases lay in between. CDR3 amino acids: CASSEGLPSSGANVLTF. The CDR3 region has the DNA TGTGCCAGCAGTGAGGGGCTTCCAAGCTCTGGGGCCAACGTCCTGACTTTC.

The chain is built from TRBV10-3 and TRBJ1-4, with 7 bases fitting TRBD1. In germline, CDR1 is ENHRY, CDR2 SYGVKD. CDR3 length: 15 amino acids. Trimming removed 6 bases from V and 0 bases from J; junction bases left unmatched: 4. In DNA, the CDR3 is TGTGCCATCAGCCACACAGGGGCAACTAATGAAAAACTGTTTTTT. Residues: CAISHTGATNEKLFF.

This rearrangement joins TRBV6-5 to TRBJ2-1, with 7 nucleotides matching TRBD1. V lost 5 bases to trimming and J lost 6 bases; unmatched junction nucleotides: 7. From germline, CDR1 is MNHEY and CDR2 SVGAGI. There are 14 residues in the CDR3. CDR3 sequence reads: CASSTRQGLNEQFF. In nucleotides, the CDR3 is TGTGCCAGCAGTACCCGACAGGGTCTCAATGAGCAGTTCTTC.

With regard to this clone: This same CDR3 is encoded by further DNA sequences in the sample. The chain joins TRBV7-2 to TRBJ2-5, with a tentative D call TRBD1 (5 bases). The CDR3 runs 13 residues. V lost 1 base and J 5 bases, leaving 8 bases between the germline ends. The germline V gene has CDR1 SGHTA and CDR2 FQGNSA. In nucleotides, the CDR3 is TGTGCCAGCAGCTTAGGGGGCGGTGAGACCCAGTACTTC. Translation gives CASSLGGGETQYF.

DNA for the CDR3: TGTGCCAGCAGCTTACTAGCTGGCGGGGAGCTGTTTTTT. Protein product: CASSLLAGGELFF. This rearrangement joins TRBV7-9 to TRBJ2-2; weak D call: TRBD2 (5 bases). V was cut by 2 bases and J by 7 bases, with 8 bases left in between. Germline assignment: CDR1 SEHNR and CDR2 FQNEAQ (reference sequence). The CDR3 extends over 13 amino acids. The full variable domain, its missing parts supplied by reference TRBV7-9 and TRBJ2-2, is DTGVSQNPRHKITKRGQNVTFRCDPISEHNRLYWYRQTLGQGPEFLTYFQNEAQLEKSRLLSDRFSAERPKGSFSTLEIQRTEQGDSAMYLCASSLLAGGELFFGEGSRLTVL.

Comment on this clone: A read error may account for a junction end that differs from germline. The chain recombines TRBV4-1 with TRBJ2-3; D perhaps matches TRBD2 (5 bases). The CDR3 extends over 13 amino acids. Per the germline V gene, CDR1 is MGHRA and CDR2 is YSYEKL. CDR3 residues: CASSQDWTRERHF. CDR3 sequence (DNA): TGCGCCAGCAGCCAAGATTGGACTCGCGAGCGGCATTTT.

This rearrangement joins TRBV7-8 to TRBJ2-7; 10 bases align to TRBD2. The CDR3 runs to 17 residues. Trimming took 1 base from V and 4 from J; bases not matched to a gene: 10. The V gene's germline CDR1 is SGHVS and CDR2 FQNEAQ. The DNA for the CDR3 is TGTGCCAGCAGCTTAGAAGCGGGGGGGCCTTTCGGGTACGAGCAGTACTTC. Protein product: CASSLEAGGPFGYEQYF.

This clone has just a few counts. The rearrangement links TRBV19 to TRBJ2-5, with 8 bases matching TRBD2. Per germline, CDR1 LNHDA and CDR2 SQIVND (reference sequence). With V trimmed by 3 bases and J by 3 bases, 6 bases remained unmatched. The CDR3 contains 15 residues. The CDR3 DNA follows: TGTGCCAGTAGTATGATCGGGGGGGCTAAAGAGACCCAGTACTTC. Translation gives CASSMIGGAKETQYF.

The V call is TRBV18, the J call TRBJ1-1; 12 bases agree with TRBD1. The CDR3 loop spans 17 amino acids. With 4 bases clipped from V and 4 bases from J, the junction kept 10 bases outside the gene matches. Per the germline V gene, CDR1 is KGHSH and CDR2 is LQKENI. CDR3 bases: TGTGCCAGCTCACGGACCGGGACAGGGGGCGGAATCACTGAAGCTTTCTTT. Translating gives CASSRTGTGGGITEAFF.

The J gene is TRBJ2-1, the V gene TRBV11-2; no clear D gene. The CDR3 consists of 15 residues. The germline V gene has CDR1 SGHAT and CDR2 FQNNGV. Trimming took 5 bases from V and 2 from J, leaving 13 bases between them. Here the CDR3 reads CASSIVGRTYNEQFF. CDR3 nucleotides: TGTGCCAGCAGCATCGTGGGCAGGACCTACAATGAGCAGTTCTTC.

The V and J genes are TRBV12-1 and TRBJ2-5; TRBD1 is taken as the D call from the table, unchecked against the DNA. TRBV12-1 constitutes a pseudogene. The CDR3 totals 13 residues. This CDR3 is CASSRTVQETQYF. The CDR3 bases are TGTGCCAGCAGCAGGACAGTGCAAGAGACCCAGTACTTC.

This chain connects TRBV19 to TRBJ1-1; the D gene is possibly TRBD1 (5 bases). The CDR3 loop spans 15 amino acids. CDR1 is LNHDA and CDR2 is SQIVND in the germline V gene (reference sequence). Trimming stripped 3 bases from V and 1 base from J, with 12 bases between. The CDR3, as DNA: TGTGCCAGTAGTATGGGGCAGCGCAGGAACACTGAAGCTTTCTTT. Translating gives CASSMGQRRNTEAFF.

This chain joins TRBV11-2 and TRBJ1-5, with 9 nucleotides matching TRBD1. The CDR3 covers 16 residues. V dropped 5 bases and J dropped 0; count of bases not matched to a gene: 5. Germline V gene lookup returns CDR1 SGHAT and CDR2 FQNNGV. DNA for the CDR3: TGTGCCAGCAGCCGGGGGACAGGGAGTAGCAATCAGCCCCAGCATTTT. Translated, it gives CASSRGTGSSNQPQHF.

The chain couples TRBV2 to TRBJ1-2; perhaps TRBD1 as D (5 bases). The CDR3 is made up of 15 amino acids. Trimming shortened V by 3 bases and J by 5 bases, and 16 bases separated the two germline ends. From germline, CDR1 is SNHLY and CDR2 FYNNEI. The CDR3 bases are TGTGCCAGCAGTGACAATTCTAGGGGCGAATATGGCTACACCTTC. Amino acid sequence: CASSDNSRGEYGYTF.

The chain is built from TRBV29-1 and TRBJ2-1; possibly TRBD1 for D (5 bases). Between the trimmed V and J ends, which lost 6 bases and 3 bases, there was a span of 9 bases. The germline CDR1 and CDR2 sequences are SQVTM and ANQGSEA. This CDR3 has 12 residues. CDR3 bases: TGCAGCGTCCGTGACAGCTACAATGAGCAGTTCTTC. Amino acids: CSVRDSYNEQFF.

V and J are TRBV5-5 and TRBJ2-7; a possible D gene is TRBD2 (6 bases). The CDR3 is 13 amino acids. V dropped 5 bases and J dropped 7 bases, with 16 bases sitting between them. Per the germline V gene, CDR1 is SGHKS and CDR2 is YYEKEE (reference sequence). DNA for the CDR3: TGTGCCAGCAGGGGCGGGACGTCGGGGGAGCAGTACTTC. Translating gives CASRGGTSGEQYF. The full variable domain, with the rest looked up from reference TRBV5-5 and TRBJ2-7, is DAGVTQSPTHLIKTRGQQVTLRCSPISGHKSVSWYQQVLGQGPQFIFQYYEKEERGRGNFPDRFSARQFPNYSSELNVNALLLGDSALYLCASRGGTSGEQYFGPGTRLTVT.

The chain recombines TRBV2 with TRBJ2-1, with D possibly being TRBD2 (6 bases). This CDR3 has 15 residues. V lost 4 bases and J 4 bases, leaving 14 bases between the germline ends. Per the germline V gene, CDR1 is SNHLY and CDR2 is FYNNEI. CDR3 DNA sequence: TGTGCCAGCAGTGCGGATGCCGGAGGGTACAATGAGCAGTTCTTC. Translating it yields CASSADAGGYNEQFF.

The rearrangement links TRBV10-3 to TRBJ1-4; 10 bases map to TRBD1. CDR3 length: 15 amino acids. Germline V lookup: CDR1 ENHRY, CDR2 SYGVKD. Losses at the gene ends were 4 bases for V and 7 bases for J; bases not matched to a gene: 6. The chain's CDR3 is CAISAPGQGTEKLFF. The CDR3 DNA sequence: TGTGCCATCAGTGCCCCGGGACAGGGGACTGAAAAACTGTTTTTT.

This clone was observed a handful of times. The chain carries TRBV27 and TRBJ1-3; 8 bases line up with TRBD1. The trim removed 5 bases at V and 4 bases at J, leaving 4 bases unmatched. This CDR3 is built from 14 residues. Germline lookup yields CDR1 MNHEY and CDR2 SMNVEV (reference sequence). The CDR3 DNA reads TGTGCCAGCAGTCAGGGGGCGAAAGGAAACACCATATATTTT. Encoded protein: CASSQGAKGNTIYF.

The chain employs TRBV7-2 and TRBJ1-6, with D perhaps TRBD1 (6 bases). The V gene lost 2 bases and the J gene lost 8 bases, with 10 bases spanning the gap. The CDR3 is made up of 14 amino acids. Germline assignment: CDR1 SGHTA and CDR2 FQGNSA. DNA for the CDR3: TGTGCCAGCAGCTTACAGGGGTTGGATTCACCCCTCCACTTT. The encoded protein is CASSLQGLDSPLHF.